What follows are 17 T cell receptor beta chains derived from one specimen sequenced in a study of graft-versus-host responses after intestinal transplantation. Some clones are missing from TCRdb's copy, which holds only in-frame ones; the method was immunoSEQ multiplex PCR. The sample records tens of thousands of clones, around 90% being singletons. This material consisted of PBMCs, taken 662 days after intestinal transplant. These receptors were taken from a human patient who received an intestinal transplant, so some T cells may come from the graft donor.

V and J are TRBV9 and TRBJ2-5; 8 bases agree with TRBD2. V gave up 5 bases and J gave up 5 bases; unmatched junction bases: 8. The CDR3 spans 14 residues. Germline loops: CDR1 SGDLS, CDR2 YYNGEE. CDR3 sequence (DNA): TGTGCCAGCAGTCCAGGACTAGCCTGGGAGACCCAGTACTTC. Protein product: CASSPGLAWETQYF.

The rearrangement uses TRBV19 and TRBJ1-1; tentatively, D is TRBD1 (5 bases). CDR1 and CDR2 (germline): LNHDA, SQIVND (reference sequence). The CDR3 spans 14 residues. V gave up 10 bases and J gave up 3 bases, with 18 bases separating them. The CDR3 protein is CATLRGSGYTEAFF. CDR3 nucleotides: TGTGCCACCCTTCGGGGGTCAGGTTACACTGAAGCTTTCTTT.

This sequence joins TRBV9 and TRBJ2-5; D unclear. The CDR3 is made up of 13 amino acids. Deletions cut 2 bases from V and 3 bases from J, with 8 bases between. Germline V gene sequence: CDR1 SGDLS, CDR2 YYNGEE. The CDR3 sequence: CASSVGVEETQYF. The DNA of the CDR3 is TGTGCCAGCAGCGTTGGGGTGGAAGAGACCCAGTACTTC.

The CDR3 region has the DNA TGTGCCAGCAGCTACCGGGGACCACTTTACAATGAGCAGTTCTTC. It codes for CASSYRGPLYNEQFF. V is TRBV7-8 and J is TRBJ2-1, with D perhaps matching TRBD1 or TRBD2 (5 bases each). This CDR3 region has 15 residues. V was trimmed by 4 bases and J by 4 bases, leaving 14 bases between them. Germline V CDR1 and CDR2: SGHVS, FQNEAQ.

The chain combines TRBV10-1 with TRBJ2-7, with TRBD2 matching 11 bases. This CDR3 comprises 15 residues. The germline CDR1 and CDR2 sequences are WNHNN and SYGVQD (reference sequence). V gave up 6 bases and J gave up 0 bases; unmatched junction bases: 4. The CDR3 DNA reads TGCGCCAGCAGCGGCGGACTAGCGGGCTCCTACGAGCAGTACTTC. Encoded protein: CASSGGLAGSYEQYF.

The chain is built from TRBV5-5 and TRBJ2-7; a possible D gene is TRBD2 (5 bases). The germline V and J ends were trimmed by 2 bases and 3 bases, with 21 bases remaining between them. Germline CDR1 reads SGHKS; CDR2 reads YYEKEE (reference sequence). CDR3 length: 17 amino acids. Written as DNA, the CDR3 is TGTGCCAGCAGCTTACATAGTGGTGCCGGGATATTCTACGAGCAGTACTTC. Translating it yields CASSLHSGAGIFYEQYF.

This clone was observed once. The V call is TRBV7-6, the J call TRBJ2-5; weak D call: TRBD2 (5 bases). V was pared by 5 bases and J by 5 bases, with 18 bases between. This CDR3 region has 15 residues. Germline loops: CDR1 SGHVS, CDR2 FNYEAQ. CDR3 DNA: TGTGCCAGCAGCCTCCGCGGAGCGGCTGGGGAGACCCAGTACTTC. This encodes CASSLRGAAGETQYF.

Comment on this clone: Germline is not matched at one junction end, which may reflect a read error. V and J are TRBV19 and TRBJ1-5; TRBD1 is a possible D gene (6 bases). CDR1 LNHDA and CDR2 SQIVND come from the germline V gene (reference sequence). This CDR3 region has 15 residues. The CDR3, as DNA: TGTGCCAGTAGAATAGGCGGGACATCAAATCAGCCCCAGCATTTT. As protein: CASRIGGTSNQPQHF.

This chain joins TRBV30 and TRBJ1-2; no reliable D call. Germline-derived CDR1 and CDR2 are GTSNPN and SVGIG (reference sequence). The CDR3 is made up of 11 amino acids. V gave up 2 bases and J gave up 8 bases, with 9 bases separating them. The CDR3 DNA sequence: TGTGCCTGGAGTCTCTATCGGGGCTACACCTTC. This encodes CAWSLYRGYTF.

This chain joins TRBV11-2 and TRBJ2-3, with no clear D. The CDR3 has 15 amino acids. The germline CDR1 and CDR2 sequences are SGHAT and FQNNGV. Trimming shortened V by 5 bases and J by 0 bases, and 12 bases separated the two germline ends. CDR3 region: CASSRWDPSTDTQYF. For the CDR3, the DNA is TGTGCCAGCAGCAGGTGGGATCCTAGCACAGATACGCAGTATTTT.

The chain is built from TRBV6-4 and TRBJ1-2; possibly TRBD1 for D (5 bases). Germline-derived CDR1 and CDR2 are MRHNA and SNTAGT. V was shortened by 3 bases and J by 6 bases, with 32 bases between the two germline ends. This CDR3 contains 20 residues. CDR3 residues: CASSEVAGPSFSSDEDGYTF. The CDR3 coding sequence is TGTGCCAGCAGTGAGGTTGCGGGGCCCAGCTTCAGCTCGGACGAAGATGGCTACACCTTC.

J is TRBJ2-7 and V is TRBV7-8, with 7 bases matching TRBD1. Germline V lookup: CDR1 SGHVS, CDR2 FQNEAQ. V was pared by 1 base and J by 3 bases, with 3 bases of the junction left unmatched. This CDR3 comprises 14 residues. The CDR3 DNA reads TGTGCCAGCAGCTTAGGTCGGACAGGCTACGAGCAGTACTTC. Translating gives CASSLGRTGYEQYF.

The rearrangement joins TRBV30 to TRBJ1-1, with D possibly matching TRBD1 (5 bases). CDR1 and CDR2 (germline): GTSNPN, SVGIG (reference sequence). The V end lost 2 bases, the J end lost 6 bases, and 10 bases lay between the germline ends. The CDR3 totals 12 residues. CDR3 residues: CAWSRGGAEAFF. In DNA, the CDR3 is TGTGCCTGGAGTCGTGGGGGGGCTGAAGCTTTCTTT.

V gene TRBV6-4 combines with J gene TRBJ1-6; D remains ambiguous. This CDR3 comprises 15 residues. Per germline, CDR1 MRHNA and CDR2 SNTAGT. Trimming took 2 bases from V and 5 from J, leaving 10 bases between them. CDR3 protein: CASSDSFENNSPLHF. CDR3 sequence (DNA): TGTGCCAGCAGTGACAGCTTCGAGAATAATTCACCCCTCCACTTT.

The chain uses TRBV27 and TRBJ1-2, with D possibly matching TRBD1 (6 bases). The germline V and J ends were trimmed by 1 base and 1 base, with 16 bases remaining between them. The CDR3 totals 17 residues. Germline CDR1 and CDR2: MNHEY and SMNVEV (reference sequence). The CDR3 sequence is CASSLYSSGALNYGYTF. The CDR3 DNA follows: TGTGCCAGCAGTTTATACTCCTCAGGGGCACTTAACTATGGCTACACCTTC.

This clone was picked up one time. V usage is TRBV5-4 and J usage is TRBJ2-7; D may be TRBD1 (5 bases). CDR1 is SGHNT, CDR2 YYREEE, per germline (reference sequence). This CDR3 region has 14 residues. Trimming pared 4 bases from V and 4 bases from J, leaving 15 bases between. Written as DNA, the CDR3 is TGTGCCAGCAGCCCCGACCCAGGGAATTACGAGCAGTACTTC. Its protein product is CASSPDPGNYEQYF.

The rearrangement uses TRBV9 and TRBJ2-5; 7 bases align to TRBD2. Germline lookup yields CDR1 SGDLS and CDR2 YYNGEE. The V and J ends lost 2 bases and 0 bases, in that order; junction bases with no gene match: 4. This CDR3 region has 15 residues. The CDR3 DNA is TGTGCCAGCAGCGTGGCCGGGGGGTACCAAGAGACCCAGTACTTC. Its translation is CASSVAGGYQETQYF.